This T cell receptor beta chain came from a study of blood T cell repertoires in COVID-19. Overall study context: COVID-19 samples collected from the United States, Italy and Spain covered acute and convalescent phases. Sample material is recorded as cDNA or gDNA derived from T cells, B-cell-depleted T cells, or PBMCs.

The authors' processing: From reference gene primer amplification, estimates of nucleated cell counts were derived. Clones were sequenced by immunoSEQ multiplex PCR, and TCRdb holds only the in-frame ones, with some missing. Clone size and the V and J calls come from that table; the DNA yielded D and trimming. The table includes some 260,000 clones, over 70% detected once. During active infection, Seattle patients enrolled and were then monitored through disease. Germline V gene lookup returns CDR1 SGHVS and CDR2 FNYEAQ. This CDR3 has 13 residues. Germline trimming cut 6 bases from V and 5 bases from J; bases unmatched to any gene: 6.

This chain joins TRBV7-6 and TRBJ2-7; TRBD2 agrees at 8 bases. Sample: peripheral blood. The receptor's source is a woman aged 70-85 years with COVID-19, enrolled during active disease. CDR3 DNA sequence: TGTGCCAGCAGGGGAGCGGGAGCTGACGAGCAGTACTTC. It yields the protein CASRGAGADEQYF.